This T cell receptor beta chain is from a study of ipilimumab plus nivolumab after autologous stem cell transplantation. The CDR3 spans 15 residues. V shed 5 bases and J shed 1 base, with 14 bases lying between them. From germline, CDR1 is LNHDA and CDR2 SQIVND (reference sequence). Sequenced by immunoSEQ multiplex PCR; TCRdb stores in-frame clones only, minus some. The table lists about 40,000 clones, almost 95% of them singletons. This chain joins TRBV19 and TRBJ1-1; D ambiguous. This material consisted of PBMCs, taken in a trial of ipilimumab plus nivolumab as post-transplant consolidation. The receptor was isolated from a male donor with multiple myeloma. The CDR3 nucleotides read TGTGCCAGTAGTGAACCGGGAAGAGGGAACACTGAAGCTTTCTTT. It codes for CASSEPGRGNTEAFF.